This T cell receptor beta chain derives from a study of cytomegalovirus exposure and HLA in healthy donors. This clone was counted only a few times. This same CDR3 is encoded by further DNA sequences in the sample. V lost 2 bases and J 1 base, leaving 11 bases between the germline ends. This CDR3 contains 15 residues. Germline CDR1 and CDR2: SEHNR and FQNEAQ (reference sequence). This PCR relied on a set of 60 Vbeta primers and 13 Jbeta primers. Some clones are missing from TCRdb's copy, which holds only in-frame ones; the method was immunoSEQ multiplex PCR. This sample has fewer than 200,000 clones, with about 80% found just once.

The sequencing input was PBMCs. This rearrangement joins TRBV7-9 to TRBJ1-1; D ambiguous. The TCR originated in a woman aged 45 to 65 in good health and CMV-seropositive. CDR3 loop: CASSLSSVENTEAFF. The DNA of the CDR3 is TGTGCCAGCAGCTTATCTTCGGTTGAGAACACTGAAGCTTTCTTT.